The next 8 T cell receptor beta chains were all read from a single sample in a study of blood T cell repertoires in COVID-19. Measured with immunoSEQ multiplex PCR; TCRdb has only the in-frame clones, and not every one. Of approximately 38,000 clones listed, over 80% were seen once; the top ten hold less than 25%. Sequencing was carried out using peripheral blood. Every receptor here comes from a man between 45 and 60 years old with active or convalescent COVID-19.

The rearrangement joins TRBV7-9 to TRBJ2-3; 7 positions match TRBD2. The CDR3 covers 16 residues. J lost 3 bases, V lost 3 bases, and 9 bases had no gene match. Germline CDR1 SEHNR, CDR2 FQNEAQ (reference sequence). The CDR3 is CASSFSGGARTDTQYF. The CDR3 nucleotides read TGTGCCAGCAGCTTTTCGGGGGGAGCTCGGACAGATACGCAGTATTTT.

This sequence joins TRBV2 and TRBJ1-1, with TRBD1 matching over 9 bases. CDR1 is SNHLY and CDR2 is FYNNEI in the germline V gene. CDR3 length equals 17 residues. After removal of 5 bases from V and 0 bases from J, the junction contained 10 bases not matched to a gene. The CDR3 DNA is TGTGCCAGCAGTCTGGATAAACAGGGGGCTTTGAACACTGAAGCTTTCTTT. It translates to CASSLDKQGALNTEAFF.

V gene TRBV3-1 (or the pseudogene TRBV3-2) combines with J gene TRBJ2-7, with 8 bases identical to TRBD1. Germline CDR1 is LGHDT and CDR2 is YNNKEL (reference sequence). The CDR3 is made up of 14 amino acids. V shed 4 bases, J shed 4 bases, and the junction held 6 bases outside the gene matches. In DNA, the CDR3 is TGTGCCAGCAGCCCCGGACAGGGAAGGTACGAGCAGTACGTC. This codes for CASSPGQGRYEQYV.

This rearrangement joins TRBV15 to TRBJ1-4, with TRBD1 as a possible D gene (5 bases). The CDR3 is 17 residues long. Looked up from germline, CDR1 is LNHNV and CDR2 is YYDKDF (reference sequence). Trimming pared 8 bases from V and 2 bases from J, leaving 21 bases between. The CDR3: CATSSLGSGITNEKLFF. CDR3 nucleotides: TGTGCCACCTCCAGTCTTGGCTCAGGGATCACTAATGAAAAACTGTTTTTT.

This chain links TRBV18 with TRBJ2-4; D is unclear. Trimming pared 3 bases from V and 6 bases from J, leaving 15 bases between. Per germline, CDR1 KGHSH and CDR2 LQKENI. CDR3 length: 15 residues. The CDR3 nucleotides read TGTGCCAGCTCACCTAGACCCCAGCGCGTAAACATTCAGTACTTC. Translated: CASSPRPQRVNIQYF.

The chain is built from TRBV2 and TRBJ2-5; maybe TRBD1 (6 bases). Germline loops: CDR1 SNHLY, CDR2 FYNNEI. The length of the CDR3 is 15 residues. With 3 bases removed from V and 4 bases from J, the gap between germline ends came to 15 bases. This CDR3 reads CASSERWGQGETQYF. In DNA, the CDR3 is TGTGCCAGCAGTGAGCGCTGGGGGCAGGGAGAGACCCAGTACTTC.

The gene calls are TRBV19 and TRBJ2-1; the match to TRBD2 covers 11 bases. V shed 6 bases and J 3 bases; nucleotides not matched to a gene: 4. Germline lookup yields CDR1 LNHDA and CDR2 SQIVND (reference sequence). This CDR3 is 15 amino acids long. The CDR3 coding sequence is TGTGCCAGTAGCCCCCTAGCGGGAGGCTACAATGAGCAGTTCTTC. Residues: CASSPLAGGYNEQFF.

This chain links TRBV11-2 with TRBJ1-1; unclear D gene. V shed 0 bases and J shed 2 bases, with 4 bases lying between them. There are 13 residues in the CDR3. The germline V gene encodes CDR1 SGHAT and CDR2 FQNNGV. The DNA for the CDR3 is TGTGCCAGCAGCTTAGACTTAAACACTGAAGCTTTCTTT. Protein product: CASSLDLNTEAFF.